The rows below give T cell receptor beta chains drawn from one sample of a study of cytomegalovirus exposure and HLA in healthy donors. TCRdb's table, derived via immunoSEQ multiplex PCR, lists solely in-frame clones and lacks some. The sample carries approximately 180,000 clones, about three quarters recorded once. The sample taken for sequencing was PBMCs. The receptors here all came from a woman between 35 and 50 years old in good health and CMV-seronegative. Both conserved end residues are trimmed from each CDR3.

>TRBV7-2|13|TRBJ1-5
ASSPWATSNQPQH
>TRBV5-4|11|TRBJ2-7
ASSVGGAYEQY
>TRBV18|10|TRBJ1-1
ASSLQKTEAF
>TRBV6-1|12|TRBJ1-1
ASRSGGQNTEAF
>TRBV14|11|TRBJ1-4
ASSQGAAEKLF
>TRBV19|13|TRBJ2-5
ASSYRTSGQETQY
>TRBV7-2|13|TRBJ2-4
ASSLGGPQGGIQY
>TRBV2|9|TRBJ2-2
ASRLVGELF
>TRBV28|11|TRBJ2-5
ASLAGGQETQY
>TRBV2|13|TRBJ1-2
ASSEEGGVGEGYT
>TRBV4-3|13|TRBJ1-2
ASSQEAAEAYGYT
>TRBV30|12|TRBJ1-1
AWSRQLPNTEAF
>TRBV11-3|11|TRBJ1-2
ASSSGINYDYT
>TRBV7-2|15|TRBJ1-4
ASSLRSGTGRNEKLF
>TRBV13|14|TRBJ2-2
ASTQDSGRVTGELF
>TRBV11-3|14|TRBJ2-7
ASSLRGRIGSYEQY
>TRBV6-1|12|TRBJ2-3
ASSVLTGTDTQY
>TRBV30|12|TRBJ2-3
AWSQGGSTDTQY
>TRBV15|12|TRBJ1-2
ATSRDWGDYGYT
>TRBV14|12|TRBJ2-1
ASSQVGSGNEQF
>TRBV13|10|TRBJ2-1
ANHLFGRMKF
>TRBV6-5|12|TRBJ1-1
ASSRIHEDTEAF
>TRBV7-2|13|TRBJ1-5
ASSLGRNSNQPQH
>TRBV9|9|TRBJ1-3
ASTAGNTIY
>TRBV6-1|12|TRBJ1-2
ASIPAGGRYGYT
>TRBV6-6|12|TRBJ1-3
ASRTGQTGNTIY
>TRBV6-1|13|TRBJ2-1
ASCAARSSYNEQF
>TRBV10-3|13|TRBJ2-1
AISEWASDYNEQF
>TRBV11-2|13|TRBJ2-2
ASSFRQRGTGELF
>TRBV4-1|14|TRBJ1-2
ASSQDQRQGGYGYT
>TRBV11-3|15|TRBJ2-7
ASSLRSTGQGNYEQY